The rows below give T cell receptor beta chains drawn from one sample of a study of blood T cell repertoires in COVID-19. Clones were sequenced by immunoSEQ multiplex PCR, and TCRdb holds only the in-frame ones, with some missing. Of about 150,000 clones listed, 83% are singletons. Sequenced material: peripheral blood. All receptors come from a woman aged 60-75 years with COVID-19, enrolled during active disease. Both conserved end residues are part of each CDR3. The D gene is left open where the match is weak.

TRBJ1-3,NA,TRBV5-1,TGCGCCAGCAGCTTAACAGGGTTGGACTCTGGAAACACCATATATTTT,CASSLTGLDSGNTIYF
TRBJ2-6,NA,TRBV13,TGTGCCAGCAGCTTAGCTTCCTCTGGGGCCAACGTCCTGACTTTC,CASSLASSGANVLTF
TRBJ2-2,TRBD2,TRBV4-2,TGTGCCAGCAGACATAGCGGGGGAACGAACACCGGGGAGCTGTTTTTT,CASRHSGGTNTGELFF
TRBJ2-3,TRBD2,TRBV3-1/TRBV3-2,TGTGCCAGCAGCCCCCTAGCGGGGAGCACAGATACGCAGTATTTT,CASSPLAGSTDTQYF
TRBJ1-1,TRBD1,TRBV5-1,TGCGCCAGCAGTCGCGGACAGGGGAACACTGAAGCTTTCTTT,CASSRGQGNTEAFF
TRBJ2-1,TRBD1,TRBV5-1,TGCGCCAGCAGCATAGGGACAGGGGTTGGGATAAACAATGAGCAGTTCTTC,CASSIGTGVGINNEQFF
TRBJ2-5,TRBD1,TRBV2,TGTGCCAGCAGCCGGGACAGGGGACGGGAGACCCAGTACTTC,CASSRDRGRETQYF
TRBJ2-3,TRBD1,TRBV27,TGTGCCAGCAGTTTTAGCCGGACAGGGGGCGGCACAGATACGCAGTATTTT,CASSFSRTGGGTDTQYF
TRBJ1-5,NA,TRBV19,TGTGCCAGTAGTATAGATCCGAGACATTTTAGCAATCAGCCCCAGCATTTT,CASSIDPRHFSNQPQHF
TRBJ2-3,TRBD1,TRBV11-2,TGTGCCAGCAGCAACAGGGGGCAACTCACAGATACGCAGTATTTT,CASSNRGQLTDTQYF